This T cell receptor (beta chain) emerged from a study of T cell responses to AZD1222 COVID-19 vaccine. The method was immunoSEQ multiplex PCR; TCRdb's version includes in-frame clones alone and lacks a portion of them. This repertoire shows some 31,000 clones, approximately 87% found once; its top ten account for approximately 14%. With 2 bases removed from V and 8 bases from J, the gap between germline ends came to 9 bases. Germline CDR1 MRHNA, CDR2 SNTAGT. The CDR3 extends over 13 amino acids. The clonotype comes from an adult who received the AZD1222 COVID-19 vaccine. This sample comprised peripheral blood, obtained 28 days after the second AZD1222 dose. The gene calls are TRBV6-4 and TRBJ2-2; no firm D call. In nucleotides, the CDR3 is TGTGCCAGCAGTGACACCGATTTTGGGGAGCTGTTTTTT. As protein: CASSDTDFGELFF.